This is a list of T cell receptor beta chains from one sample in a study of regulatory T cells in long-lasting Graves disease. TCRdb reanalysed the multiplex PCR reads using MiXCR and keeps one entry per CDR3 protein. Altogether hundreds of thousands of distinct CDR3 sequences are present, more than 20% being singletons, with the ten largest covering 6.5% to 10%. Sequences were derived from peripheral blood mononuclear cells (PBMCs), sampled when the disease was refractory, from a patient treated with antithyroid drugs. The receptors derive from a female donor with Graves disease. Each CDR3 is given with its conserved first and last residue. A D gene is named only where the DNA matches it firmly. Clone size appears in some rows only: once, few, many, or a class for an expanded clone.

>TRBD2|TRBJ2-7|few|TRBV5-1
CASRLWGEGEQYF
TGCGCCAGCCGTTTGTGGGGGGAGGGCGAGCAGTACTTC
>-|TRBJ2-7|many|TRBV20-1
CSASLAGTYEQYF
TGCAGTGCTAGTCTGGCGGGGACCTACGAGCAGTACTTC
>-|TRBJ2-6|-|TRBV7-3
CASSLRVAGIGANVLTF
TGTGCCAGCAGCTTAAGGGTGGCGGGGATCGGGGCCAACGTCCTGACTTTC
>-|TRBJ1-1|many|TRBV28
CASSELSTALNTEAFF
TGTGCCAGCAGCGAGCTTTCGACAGCCTTGAACACTGAAGCTTTCTTT
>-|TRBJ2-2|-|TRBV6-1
CASSLRGRGGTGELFF
TGTGCCAGCAGCCTAAGGGGCAGGGGGGGAACCGGGGAGCTGTTTTTT
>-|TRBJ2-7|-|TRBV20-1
CSAGVSQSYEQYF
TGCAGTGCTGGCGTAAGTCAATCCTACGAGCAGTACTTC
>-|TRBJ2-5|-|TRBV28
CASRSAGNQETQYF
TGTGCCAGCAGGTCAGCGGGCAACCAAGAGACCCAGTACTTC
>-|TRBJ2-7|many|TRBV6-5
CASSYSGTSSSYEQYF
TGTGCCAGCAGTTACTCAGGGACTTCTAGCTCCTACGAGCAGTACTTC
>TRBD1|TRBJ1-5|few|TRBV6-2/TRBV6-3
CASSYPTGGKNQPQHF
TGTGCCAGCAGTTACCCGACAGGGGGCAAGAATCAGCCCCAGCATTTT
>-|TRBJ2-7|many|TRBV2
CASTPGPQYEQYF
TGTGCCAGCACCCCGGGACCCCAATATGAGCAGTACTTC
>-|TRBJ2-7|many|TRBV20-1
CSARTRERYEQYF
TGCAGTGCTAGGACCCGGGAGAGGTACGAGCAGTACTTC
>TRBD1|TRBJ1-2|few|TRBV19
CASSIDSTGYQYGYTF
TGTGCCAGTAGTATAGACTCGACAGGGTATCAGTATGGCTACACCTTC
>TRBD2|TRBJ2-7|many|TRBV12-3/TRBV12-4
CASRLTSGGSNEQYF
TGTGCCAGCAGACTAACTAGCGGGGGTTCGAACGAGCAGTACTTC